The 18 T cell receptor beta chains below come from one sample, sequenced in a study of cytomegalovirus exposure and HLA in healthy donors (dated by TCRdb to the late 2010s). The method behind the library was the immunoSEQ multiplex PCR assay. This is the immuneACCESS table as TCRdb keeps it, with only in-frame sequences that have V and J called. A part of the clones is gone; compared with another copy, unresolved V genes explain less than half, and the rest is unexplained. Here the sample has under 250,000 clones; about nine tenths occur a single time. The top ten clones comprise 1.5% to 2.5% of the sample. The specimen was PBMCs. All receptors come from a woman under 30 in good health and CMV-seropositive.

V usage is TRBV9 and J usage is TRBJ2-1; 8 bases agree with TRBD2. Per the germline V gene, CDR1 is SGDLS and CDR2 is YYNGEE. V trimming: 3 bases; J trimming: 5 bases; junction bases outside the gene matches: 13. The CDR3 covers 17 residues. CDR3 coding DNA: TGTGCCAGCAGCGGCTACGGGGGGGAGGGAGTTCACAATGAGCAGTTCTTC. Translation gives CASSGYGGEGVHNEQFF.

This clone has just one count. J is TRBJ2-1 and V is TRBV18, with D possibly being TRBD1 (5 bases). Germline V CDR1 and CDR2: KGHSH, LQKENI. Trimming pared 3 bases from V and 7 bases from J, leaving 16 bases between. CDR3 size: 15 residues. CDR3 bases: TGTGCCAGCTCACCGGGGCCAGGCAAAGGGAATGAGCAGTTCTTC. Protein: CASSPGPGKGNEQFF.

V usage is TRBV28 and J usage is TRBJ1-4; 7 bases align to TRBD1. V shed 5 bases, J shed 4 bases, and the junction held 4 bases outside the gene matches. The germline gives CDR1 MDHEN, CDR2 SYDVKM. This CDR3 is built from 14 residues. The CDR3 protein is CASSRTGFNEKLFF. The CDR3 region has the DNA TGTGCCAGCAGTAGGACAGGTTTTAATGAAAAACTGTTTTTT.

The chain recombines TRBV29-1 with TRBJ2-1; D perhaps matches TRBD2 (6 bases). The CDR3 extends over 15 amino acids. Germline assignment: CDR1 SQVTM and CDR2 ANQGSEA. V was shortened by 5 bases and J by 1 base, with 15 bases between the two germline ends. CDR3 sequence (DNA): TGCAGCGTTCTAGGGAGGTACGAATCCTACAATGAGCAGTTCTTC. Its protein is CSVLGRYESYNEQFF.

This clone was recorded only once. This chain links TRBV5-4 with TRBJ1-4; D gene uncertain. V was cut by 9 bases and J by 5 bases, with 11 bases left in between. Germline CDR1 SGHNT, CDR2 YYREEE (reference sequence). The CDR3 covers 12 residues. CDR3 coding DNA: TGTGCCACCGGGTTGCAGAATGAAAAACTGTTTTTT. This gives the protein CATGLQNEKLFF.

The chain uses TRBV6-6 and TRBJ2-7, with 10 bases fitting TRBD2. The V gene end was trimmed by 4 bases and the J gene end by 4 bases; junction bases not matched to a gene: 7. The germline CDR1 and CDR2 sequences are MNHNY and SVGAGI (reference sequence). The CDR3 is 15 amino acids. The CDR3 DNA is TGTGCCAGCAGTTTGTCCACTAGCGGGATATACGAGCAGTACTTC. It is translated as CASSLSTSGIYEQYF.

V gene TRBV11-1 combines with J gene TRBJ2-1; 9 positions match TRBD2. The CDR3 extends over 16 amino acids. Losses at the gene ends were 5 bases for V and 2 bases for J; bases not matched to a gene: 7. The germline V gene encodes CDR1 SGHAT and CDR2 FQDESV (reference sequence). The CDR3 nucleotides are TGTGCCAGCAGCGTCAACGTAGCGGGAGCCTACAATGAGCAGTTCTTC. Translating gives CASSVNVAGAYNEQFF. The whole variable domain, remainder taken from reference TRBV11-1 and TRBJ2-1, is EAEVAQSPRYKITEKSQAVAFWCDPISGHATLYWYRQILGQGPELLVQFQDESVVDDSQLPKDRFSAERLKGVDSTLKIQPAELGDSAMYLCASSVNVAGAYNEQFFGPGTRLTVL.

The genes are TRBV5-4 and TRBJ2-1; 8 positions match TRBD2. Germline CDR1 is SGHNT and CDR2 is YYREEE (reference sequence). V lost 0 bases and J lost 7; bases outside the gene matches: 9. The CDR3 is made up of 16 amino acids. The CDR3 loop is CASSLAGTRGVNEQFF. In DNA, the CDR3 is TGTGCCAGCAGCTTGGCCGGGACTAGGGGAGTAAATGAGCAGTTCTTC. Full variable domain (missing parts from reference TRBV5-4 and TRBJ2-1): ETGVTQSPTHLIKTRGQQVTLRCSSQSGHNTVSWYQQALGQGPQFIFQYYREEENGRGNFPPRFSGLQFPNYSSELNVNALELDDSALYLCASSLAGTRGVNEQFFGPGTRLTVL.

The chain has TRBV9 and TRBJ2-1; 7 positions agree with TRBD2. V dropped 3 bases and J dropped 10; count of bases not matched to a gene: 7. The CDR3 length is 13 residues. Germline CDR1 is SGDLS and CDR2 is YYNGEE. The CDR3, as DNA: TGTGCCAGCAGCGGTGGTAGCGGGCGCGAGCAGTTCTTC. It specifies CASSGGSGREQFF.

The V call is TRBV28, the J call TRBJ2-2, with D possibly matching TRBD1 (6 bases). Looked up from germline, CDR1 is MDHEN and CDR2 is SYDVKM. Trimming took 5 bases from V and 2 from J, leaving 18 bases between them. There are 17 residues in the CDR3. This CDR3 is CASSPPRDTRNTGELFF. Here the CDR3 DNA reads TGTGCCAGCAGTCCGCCCCGGGACACCCGAAACACCGGGGAGCTGTTTTTT.

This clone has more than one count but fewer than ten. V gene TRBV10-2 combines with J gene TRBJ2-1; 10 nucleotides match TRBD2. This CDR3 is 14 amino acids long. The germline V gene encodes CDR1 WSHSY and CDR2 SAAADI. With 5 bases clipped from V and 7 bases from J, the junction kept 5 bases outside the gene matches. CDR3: CASSSQREGNEQFF. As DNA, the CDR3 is TGCGCCAGCAGTTCACAGCGGGAGGGGAATGAGCAGTTCTTC.

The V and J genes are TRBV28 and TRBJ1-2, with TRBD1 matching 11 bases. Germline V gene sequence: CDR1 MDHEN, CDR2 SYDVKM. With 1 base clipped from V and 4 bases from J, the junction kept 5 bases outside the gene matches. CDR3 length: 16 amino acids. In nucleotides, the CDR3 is TGTGCCAGCAGTTTATATGGGGGGACAGGGGGCTATGGCTACACCTTC. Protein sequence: CASSLYGGTGGYGYTF.

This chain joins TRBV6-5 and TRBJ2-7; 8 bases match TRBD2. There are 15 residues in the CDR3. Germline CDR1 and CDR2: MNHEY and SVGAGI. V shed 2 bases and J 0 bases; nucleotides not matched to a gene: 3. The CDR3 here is CASSYRSGSSYEQYF. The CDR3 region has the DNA TGTGCCAGCAGTTACAGGAGCGGGAGCTCCTACGAGCAGTACTTC.

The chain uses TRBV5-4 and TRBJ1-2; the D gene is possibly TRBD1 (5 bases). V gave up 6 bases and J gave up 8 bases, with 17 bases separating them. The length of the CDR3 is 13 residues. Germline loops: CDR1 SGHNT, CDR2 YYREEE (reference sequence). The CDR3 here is CASTPSGGRGYTF. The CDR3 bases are TGTGCCAGCACCCCGTCGGGGGGAAGGGGCTACACCTTC.

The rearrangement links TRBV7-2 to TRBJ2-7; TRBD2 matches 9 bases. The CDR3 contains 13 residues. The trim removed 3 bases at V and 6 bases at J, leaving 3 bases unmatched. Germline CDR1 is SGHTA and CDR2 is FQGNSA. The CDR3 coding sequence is TGTGCCAGCAGCTTTGGACTAGCGCGCGAGCAGTACTTC. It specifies CASSFGLAREQYF.

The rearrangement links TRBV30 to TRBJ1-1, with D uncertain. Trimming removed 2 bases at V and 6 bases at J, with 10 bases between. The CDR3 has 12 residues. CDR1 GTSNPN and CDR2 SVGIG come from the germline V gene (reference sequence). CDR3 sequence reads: CAWSPGGAEAFF. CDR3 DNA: TGTGCCTGGAGTCCTGGCGGGGCTGAAGCTTTCTTT. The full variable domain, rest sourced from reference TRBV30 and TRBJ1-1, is SQTIHQWPATLVQPVGSPLSLECTVEGTSNPNLYWYRQAAGRGLQLLFYSVGIGQISSEVPQNLSASRPQDRQFILSSKKLLLSDSGFYLCAWSPGGAEAFFGQGTRLTVV.

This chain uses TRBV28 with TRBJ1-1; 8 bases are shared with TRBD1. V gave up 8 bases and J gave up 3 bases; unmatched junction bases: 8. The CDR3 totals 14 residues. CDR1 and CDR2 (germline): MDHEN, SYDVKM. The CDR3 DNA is TGTGCCAGCCGACCGACAGGGGTGTACACTGAAGCTTTCTTT. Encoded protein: CASRPTGVYTEAFF.

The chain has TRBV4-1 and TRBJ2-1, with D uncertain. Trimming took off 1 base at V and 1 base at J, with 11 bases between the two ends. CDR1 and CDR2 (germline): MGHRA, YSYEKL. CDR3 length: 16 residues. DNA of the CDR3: TGCGCCAGCAGCCAAGGCCTGCGCGGTTCCTACAATGAGCAGTTCTTC. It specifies CASSQGLRGSYNEQFF.